This TCR beta chain came from a study of blood T cell repertoires in COVID-19. Study information: Samples representing acute and convalescent COVID-19 were sourced from the United States, Italy and Spain. Nucleic acid was either cDNA or gDNA, and it came from T cells, B-cell-depleted T cells, or PBMCs.

A Seattle source enrolled patients during active infection and followed them longitudinally. The CDR3 is made up of 13 amino acids. Germline lookup yields CDR1 SNHLY and CDR2 FYNNEI. V was trimmed by 4 bases and J by 2 bases, leaving 8 bases between them. Only in-frame clones appear in the TCRdb table, and some are missing; sequencing was by immunoSEQ multiplex PCR. The sample lists some 390,000 clones; about 91% were seen once. This sequence joins TRBV2 and TRBJ2-5, with D perhaps TRBD1 (6 bases). This clonotype originated in a woman aged 40 to 49 with COVID-19, enrolled during active disease. Sequencing was done on a sample of peripheral blood. The DNA for the CDR3 is TGTGCCAGCAGTGGTGGGACACAAGAGACCCAGTACTTC. Protein sequence: CASSGGTQETQYF.